Shown below are 24 T cell receptor beta chains from a single sample sequenced in a study. The table came from immunoSEQ multiplex PCR; TCRdb's copy has only in-frame clones and leaves some out. The table records 55,000 to 70,000 clones, just under 95% of them present only once. Sequencing was performed on PBMCs. The source of these receptors is a man aged 40-55 years with rheumatoid arthritis.

This clone came up once. This chain links TRBV5-5 with TRBJ1-2; 7 nucleotides align to TRBD1. CDR1 SGHKS and CDR2 YYEKEE come from the germline V gene (reference sequence). With V trimmed by 4 bases and J by 5 bases, 14 bases remained unmatched. This CDR3 has 16 residues. The CDR3 DNA reads TGTGCCAGCAGCCCTGGACAGGCACGAATTGGGTATGGCTACACCTTC. This translates into CASSPGQARIGYGYTF.

This clone appeared once. The chain carries TRBV4-1 and TRBJ1-3; no clear D gene. Germline CDR1 is MGHRA and CDR2 is YSYEKL. CDR3 size: 15 residues. Deletions cut 1 base from V and 0 bases from J, with 7 bases between. The CDR3 nucleotides read TGCGCCAGCAGCCAAGTAATAAGCTCTGGAAACACCATATATTTT. It codes for CASSQVISSGNTIYF.

This clone was picked up one time. The V gene is TRBV24-1, the J gene TRBJ1-2; D may be TRBD1 (6 bases). Trimming removed 10 bases from V and 2 bases from J, with 13 bases in between. CDR1 is KGHDR and CDR2 is SFDVKD in the germline V gene. The CDR3 is made up of 13 amino acids. CDR3 in amino acids: CATQTGVNYGYTF. CDR3 nucleotides: TGTGCCACACAGACAGGCGTGAACTATGGCTACACCTTC.

The genes are TRBV4-2 and TRBJ2-3; 15 bases match TRBD2. CDR1 is LGHNA, CDR2 YNFKEQ, per germline. There are 20 residues in the CDR3. V lost 0 bases, J lost 2 bases, and 9 bases stayed unmatched. CDR3 region: CASSQDGLAGGPIITDTQYF. The CDR3 DNA reads TGTGCCAGCAGCCAAGATGGACTAGCGGGAGGGCCGATTATCACAGATACGCAGTATTTT.

V gene TRBV7-2 combines with J gene TRBJ1-5; 9 nucleotides line up with TRBD1. CDR3 length equals 16 residues. CDR1 and CDR2 (germline): SGHTA, FQGNSA. Trimming at V came to 5 bases and at J to 1 base, leaving 6 bases not matched to a gene. The CDR3 here is CASSGNRGQSNQPQHF. Written as DNA, the CDR3 is TGTGCCAGCAGCGGGAACAGGGGGCAGAGCAATCAGCCCCAGCATTTT.

This sequence joins TRBV30 and TRBJ1-1; a weak D match, TRBD1 (5 bases). Germline CDR1 and CDR2: GTSNPN and SVGIG (reference sequence). This CDR3 comprises 12 residues. With 3 bases removed from V and 11 bases from J, the gap between germline ends came to 16 bases. For the CDR3, the DNA is TGTGCCTGGAGGTCAGGCTGGGCAGGGGCTTTCTTT. This sequence encodes CAWRSGWAGAFF.

This CDR3 is CASSPMGQGESTEAFF. For the CDR3, the DNA is TGTGCCAGCTCACCTATGGGACAGGGAGAAAGCACTGAAGCTTTCTTT. The chain joins TRBV18 to TRBJ1-1, with 9 bases that match TRBD1. CDR1 is KGHSH, CDR2 LQKENI, per germline. V trimming: 3 bases; J trimming: 4 bases; junction bases outside the gene matches: 9. The CDR3 sequence is 16 residues long.

This clone has only one observation. The rearrangement joins TRBV12-3 or TRBV12-4 to TRBJ1-6; possibly TRBD1 for D (5 bases). This CDR3 has 12 residues. Deletions cut 4 bases from V and 7 bases from J, with 5 bases between. The CDR3 DNA is TGTGCCAGCAGTTGGGACAATTCACCCCTCCACTTT. This sequence encodes CASSWDNSPLHF.

The genes are TRBV2 and TRBJ2-1, with D possibly matching TRBD1 (5 bases). V dropped 2 bases and J dropped 6 bases, with 14 bases sitting between them. The CDR3 totals 15 residues. Germline V lookup: CDR1 SNHLY, CDR2 FYNNEI. The CDR3 DNA follows: TGTGCCAGCAGTGAAAATGGGGCCTTTTTCAATGAGCAGTTCTTC. The encoded protein is CASSENGAFFNEQFF.

The chain has TRBV5-5 and TRBJ1-1; D call uncertain. Germline CDR1 SGHKS, CDR2 YYEKEE (reference sequence). The V and J ends lost 0 bases and 4 bases respectively, with 10 bases between them. CDR3 size: 14 residues. The CDR3 loop is CASSLVRIGTEAFF. The CDR3 DNA reads as TGTGCCAGCAGCTTGGTTAGGATCGGCACTGAAGCTTTCTTT.

The V call is TRBV12-2, the J call TRBJ2-2; the DNA was not used to check the table's D call, TRBD2. TRBV12-2 is tagged as a pseudogene. The CDR3 covers 17 residues. CDR3: CASRLALAGVRAGELFF. The DNA for the CDR3 is TGTGCAAGTCGCTTAGCATTAGCGGGAGTGAGGGCCGGGGAGCTGTTTTTT.

The genes are TRBV7-3 and TRBJ2-2, with D possibly matching TRBD1 (5 bases). Trimming cost V 8 bases and J 1 base, with 14 bases left between them. In germline, CDR1 is SGHTA, CDR2 FQGTGA. This CDR3 spans 15 amino acids. The CDR3 region has the DNA TGTGCCAGCCGTCTTGGGGCAGGGAACACCGGGGAGCTGTTTTTT. This translates into CASRLGAGNTGELFF.

This chain joins TRBV27 and TRBJ2-5; D tentatively fits TRBD1 or TRBD2 (5 bases each). Per germline, CDR1 MNHEY and CDR2 SMNVEV (reference sequence). The CDR3 is made up of 14 amino acids. V lost 3 bases and J lost 4, with 12 bases in between. DNA of the CDR3: TGTGCCAGCAGTTTCTTAGGGGCGGGAGAGACCCAGTACTTC. Its translation is CASSFLGAGETQYF.

J is TRBJ2-1 and V is TRBV18, with D perhaps matching TRBD2 (5 bases). There are 14 residues in the CDR3. Germline V gene sequence: CDR1 KGHSH, CDR2 LQKENI. V lost 6 bases and J 8 bases, leaving 17 bases between the germline ends. CDR3 residues: CASSLDSAADEQFF. The CDR3 nucleotides are TGTGCCAGCTCGCTGGACTCTGCAGCGGATGAGCAGTTCTTC. The full variable domain, in which reference TRBV18 and TRBJ2-1 provide the parts outside the CDR3, is NAGVMQNPRHLVRRRGQEARLRCSPMKGHSHVYWYRQLPEEGLKFMVYLQKENIIDESGMPKERFSAEFPKEGPSILRIQQVVRGDSAAYFCASSLDSAADEQFFGPGTRLTVL.

In its sample, this clone was seen once. V gene TRBV18 combines with J gene TRBJ1-4, with TRBD1 matching over 7 bases. Germline V gene data show CDR1 as KGHSH and CDR2 as LQKENI. V was pared by 3 bases and J by 5 bases, with 6 bases of the junction left unmatched. The CDR3 length is 15 residues. CDR3 nucleotides: TGTGCCAGCTCACCCCAACAGGGGTCGAATGAAAAACTGTTTTTT. It encodes CASSPQQGSNEKLFF.

This chain joins TRBV11-2 and TRBJ1-1, with no clear D. Germline V gives CDR1 SGHAT, CDR2 FQNNGV. V lost 5 bases to trimming and J lost 2 bases, with 9 bases between them. The CDR3 is 13 residues long. The CDR3 reads CASSDPGNTEAFF. In DNA form, the CDR3 reads TGTGCCAGCAGCGACCCTGGAAACACTGAAGCTTTCTTT.

The gene calls are TRBV30 and TRBJ1-3; the D is unclear. The CDR3 extends over 13 amino acids. From germline, CDR1 is GTSNPN and CDR2 SVGIG (reference sequence). Trimming left V 4 bases short and J 0 bases short, with 7 bases between. The CDR3 DNA reads TGTGCCTGGACCTCTAGCTCTGGAAACACCATATATTTT. Translated, it gives CAWTSSSGNTIYF.

The V call is TRBV23-1, the J call TRBJ1-2; no definite D call. TRBV23-1 is designated an ORF whose function remains uncertain. This CDR3 has 14 residues. Trimming cost V 7 bases and J 4 bases, with 16 bases left between them. The chain's CDR3 is CASTPPGRTYGYTF. CDR3 nucleotides: TGCGCCAGCACCCCACCCGGACGGACCTATGGCTACACCTTC.

The rearrangement uses TRBV5-5 and TRBJ2-3; D gene ambiguous. The CDR3 covers 14 residues. The V and J ends lost 2 bases and 1 base respectively, with 8 bases between them. Germline CDR1 reads SGHKS; CDR2 reads YYEKEE (reference sequence). CDR3 sequence (DNA): TGTGCCAGCAGCTTTATGAGCGGCACAGATACGCAGTATTTT. This encodes CASSFMSGTDTQYF.

The CDR3 protein is CASSPYRAPYEQYF. CDR3 nucleotide sequence: TGTGCCAGCTCACCTTACAGGGCCCCCTACGAGCAGTACTTC. This sequence joins TRBV18 and TRBJ2-7; D perhaps matches TRBD1 (6 bases). The CDR3 sequence is 14 residues long. The germline V and J ends were trimmed by 3 bases and 2 bases, with 11 bases remaining between them. Germline CDR1 is KGHSH and CDR2 is LQKENI.

This chain connects TRBV12-3 or TRBV12-4 to TRBJ2-7; D uncertain. V lost 5 bases and J lost 3, with 11 bases in between. This CDR3 has 13 amino acids. This CDR3 is CASSTWPSYEQYF. CDR3 sequence (DNA): TGTGCCAGCAGTACTTGGCCGAGCTACGAGCAGTACTTC.

This rearrangement joins TRBV11-2 to TRBJ2-4; D tentatively reads TRBD1 or TRBD2 (5 bases each). V was cut by 1 base and J by 2 bases, with 12 bases left in between. From germline, CDR1 is SGHAT and CDR2 FQNNGV. The CDR3 spans 16 residues. CDR3 nucleotides: TGTGCCAGCAGCTTAGTCGATTCGGGACCCAAAAACATTCAGTACTTC. Protein product: CASSLVDSGPKNIQYF.

The V and J genes are TRBV7-2 and TRBJ1-3; 7 bases match TRBD1. CDR1 and CDR2 (germline): SGHTA, FQGNSA. Germline trimming cut 3 bases from V and 0 bases from J; bases unmatched to any gene: 5. CDR3 size: 16 residues. CDR3 amino acids: CASSLRQGPSGNTIYF. In DNA form, the CDR3 reads TGTGCCAGCAGCTTGCGACAGGGTCCCTCTGGAAACACCATATATTTT.

V usage is TRBV3-1 (or the pseudogene TRBV3-2) and J usage is TRBJ2-5; TRBD1 matches 7 bases. This CDR3 has 16 amino acids. The germline V gene encodes CDR1 LGHDT and CDR2 YNNKEL (reference sequence). The V gene end was trimmed by 1 base and the J gene end by 6 bases; junction bases not matched to a gene: 11. The CDR3 here is CASSQAFGTGVKTQYF. DNA of the CDR3: TGTGCCAGCAGCCAAGCGTTTGGAACAGGGGTAAAGACCCAGTACTTC.